The present T cell receptor beta chain was sequenced within a study of beta chain features in type 1 diabetes (dated by TCRdb to about 2018). Study-level background: No differences in mean age, gender distribution, total cell number or subset yield were found between patients and healthy donors. Regulatory and stem cell-like memory subsets were obtained from only 8 patients and roughly eight healthy donors, while naive and central memory subsets were obtained from all 30 or so donors. A total of roughly 100 million sorted cells were examined across all samples, and the number of cells per subset was strongly correlated with RNA yield. The study compared the TCRB repertoires of sorted circulating CD4+ T cell subsets in recently diagnosed type 1 diabetes patients with those in matched healthy donors.

Paper-wide results and their limitations: Naive, central memory and regulatory TCRB repertoires appeared to be more similar among patients than among healthy donors. Because cDNA rather than genomic DNA was sequenced, highly expressing activated cells could have been over-represented, although no difference in activation and CD3 levels was found between groups. At VDJ recombination sites, type 1 diabetes patients had fewer insertions and more deleted nucleotides, which implies abnormalities in thymic rearrangement. Only small numbers of individuals were included in the HLA sub-analyses, which left unresolved whether HLA type had any influence on TCRB rearrangement. PCR might favor shorter templates, but patient and control samples were amplified and corrected together, so any skew would affect both groups equally. A moderate but significant shortening of TCRB CDR3 length was observed in type 1 diabetes patients in all four CD4+ subsets.

The entire isolated RNA was reverse transcribed using the High Capacity cDNA Reverse Transcription Kit, and thus expressed TCRB transcripts were sequenced. Deep immunoSEQ sequencing was applied to naive, central memory and regulatory T cell samples, giving an average of approximately 4 million total reads per sample. After sorted cells were lysed in RLT buffer, RNA was extracted with DNase-treated RNeasy Micro or Mini kits, with the choice depending on cell number. Each cell subset was processed separately to prevent cross-contamination, with patient and healthy donor samples processed together. The immunoSEQ multiplex PCR was used to amplify TCRB sequences from cDNA, yielding 87-bp fragments that span the CDR3 region. Sequencing of the amplicons was performed on the Illumina HiSeq platform. From the authors' description of their analysis: PCR bias was corrected computationally using synthetic template baselines, and reads within Hamming distance 2 were collapsed, with unmergeable singletons discarded. Reads were aligned against IMGT so that V, D and J genes, CDR3 length and insertions or deletions at six rearrangement sites could be assigned. Clonotype counts were normalized to sorted cell number within each subset before computing true diversity and Gini coefficients with the tcR R package. Repertoire sharing was quantified using the overlap coefficient calculated on TCRB nucleotide sequences. As a proxy for the pre-selection repertoire, out-of-frame TCRB sequences from naive cells were analyzed. TCRdb re-hosts the immuneACCESS table, in-frame sequences only. Its copies lack some clones; in the studies checked, an unresolved V gene accounts for under half of them, and the cause for the rest is not known. The V and J calls and clone size are taken from that table; D and trimming were inferred from the DNA. The sample table lists about 700,000 clones, 13% of them with a count of one. 0.022% of the sample is taken by the ten largest.

The cysteine opens and the phenylalanine closes a CDR3 of 12 amino acids. The entry retains the CDR3 DNA only, 36 bases that are in frame from base 1. The CDR1 and CDR2 encoded by the germline V gene (reference sequence) are SGHNT and YYREEE. From each donor, a single peripheral blood sample of about 110 mL on average was drawn into heparinised tubes. A BD FACSAria II and a panel including CD45RO, CCR7, CD25, CD127, CD95 and CD27 were used to sort naive, central memory, regulatory and stem cell-like memory CD4+ T cells. All sorted populations exceeded 95% purity. PBMCs were isolated right away by Lymphoprep density gradient centrifugation and were stained directly, without culture. So that batch effects would be minimized, each experiment stained and sorted samples in pairs, pairing one healthy donor with one patient. In the case of this clone: Its antigen is unknown. Qualities for individual bases were not recorded, and no much larger clone is one base off.

The TCR comes from a man aged 18 to 29 with type 1 diabetes. Sequencing was performed on naive CD4+ T cells from blood. The intended sense of this specimen's cell subset or site label: true naive CD4+ T cells. The chain employs TRBV5-4 and TRBJ1-5; tentative D gene TRBD1, with 5 bases matching. The bases read TGTGTCTGGGGGGAGAGTAATCAGCCCCAGCATTTT. Its amino acids are CVWGESNQPQHF.